This T cell receptor beta chain was obtained from a study of T-cell memory formation after mild COVID-19 (dated by TCRdb to about 2021). For the wider study: TCR sequence clusters from the two donors were found to be largely donor specific. T-cell clones expanding and contracting after mild COVID-19 in two donors were tracked by longitudinal TCRalpha and TCRbeta repertoire sequencing. The cohort comprised two young, previously healthy adult volunteers, one female and one male. Paper-wide results and their limitations: Some responding clones were detected in pre-infection memory, which suggested that pre-existing cross-reactive memory T cells had joined the SARS-CoV-2 response. Balanced CD4/CD8 phenotypes were observed for clones contracting from day 15 to 85, whereas a bias towards CD4+ was observed for a second wave of clones expanding from day 15 to 37. Whether the second-wave clones peaking on day 37 were SARS-CoV-2 specific was not confirmed. Contracting CD4+ clones were located mainly in the CM and EM memory subsets, whereas CD8+ clones were found to be enriched in EMRA. The study included only a couple of mild cases, and larger cohorts that include severe cases with pre-infection samples were judged to be necessary.

Ficoll-Paque density gradient centrifugation was the method used to isolate PBMCs. This clonotype was seen a few times. It lacks a known antigen. Within one base of it there is no much larger clone, and no base qualities were kept. V is reduced by 2 bases and J by 10 bases, leaving a spacing of 10 bases between them. There are 12 amino acids in the CDR3, from cysteine to phenylalanine inclusive. Left in the record is the CDR3 DNA by itself, 36 bases read in frame from the first base. From a lookup of the germline V gene, CDR1 and CDR2 are SGDLS and YYNGEE. The data were produced on an Illumina NovaSeq 6000. TCRalpha and TCRbeta cDNA libraries were built by 5'RACE with constant-segment primers, adding sample barcodes and unique molecular identifiers. Trizol reagent was used to extract RNA from every sample. Library amplification was performed in two PCR steps, and a second sample barcode and Illumina TruSeq adapters were introduced in the second step. Sequencing of libraries was performed on an Illumina NovaSeq with 2 x 150 bp paired-end reads. The authors' pipeline ran thus. Demultiplexing of reads and collapsing into UMI-guided consensus sequences were performed with migec v1.2.7. With mixcr v2.1.11, UMI consensuses were aligned to TRA and TRB V and J templates and assembled into clonotypes. A clonotype was counted as expanded or contracted only if both edgeR and NoisET called the change significant, with noise models trained on biological replicates. edgeR calls used a false discovery rate-adjusted p below 0.01 and a log2 fold-change threshold of 1. As an exploratory analysis of dynamics, max-normalized trajectories of the 1000 most abundant clonotypes were examined by PCA with hierarchical clustering. Each responding clone was given a CD4 or CD8 phenotype based on the CD4+ and CD8+ repertoires, which had been sequenced separately. TCRdb cleaned the public reads at Q25 with fastp, built clones with MiXCR and kept in-frame beta chains. Rows merge per CDR3 protein into single entries with the most common DNA and genes. The V and J calls come from TCRdb's annotation, not from the publication. The sample profile shows just over 200,000 distinct CDR3 sequences; 9.5% of them were found once. 3.5% to 4% of the sample rests with the top ten.

This clonotype was sampled from a man between 18 and 35 years old who had mild COVID-19 (a few samples of this study predate the infection). The sample titles of this study are shuffled in the database, so cell type and time point are left out; the donor was told from shared clones. The sequenced material came from PBMCs or a T cell subset sorted from them (not recorded which). The rearranged chain carries TRBV9 and TRBJ2-1; no D gene is confidently identified. The DNA reads as follows: TGTGCCAGCAGCGTTCGGACCGGAGAGCAGTTCTTC. Translated, this gives CASSVRTGEQFF.